Presented here are 28 T cell receptor beta chains from one specimen sequenced in a study of tumor-infiltrating lymphocytes in primary liver carcinoma. Unsorted whole blood supplied the RNA, and germline DNA was extracted too. Using a constant-region primer together with ProtoScript II reverse transcriptase, TCR beta cDNA was made from about 500 ng of total RNA. Libraries covering TCR beta were generated through three nested multiplex PCR rounds (using a slightly modified ARM-PCR). Each of the first two PCR rounds ran nine to ten cycles with TRBV1-TRBV30 forward and C-beta reverse primers. TCRdb called the multiplex PCR reads again in MiXCR, with one record for every CDR3 protein. There are approximately 330,000 distinct CDR3 sequences in the sample; roughly 61% occur only once, and about 6.5% lies in the top ten. Sequenced material: peripheral blood. These receptor sequences come from a middle-aged man with primary liver carcinoma and hepatitis B virus infection.

This clonotype was seen a single time. A much larger clone lies a single base off, so this may be a read error. No conserved phenylalanine or tryptophan ends this CDR3, so it is likely a read error. The chain recombines TRBV6-1 with TRBJ2-3; a weak D match, TRBD2 (5 bases). V was shortened by 6 bases and J by 4 bases, with 14 bases between the two germline ends. Germline-derived CDR1 and CDR2 are MNHNS and SASEGT. CDR3 size: 14 residues. Here the CDR3 reads CASRADLGADTQYS. For the CDR3, the DNA is TGTGCCAGCAGAGCGGACCTCGGGGCAGATACGCAGTATTCT.

The chain recombines TRBV12-3 or TRBV12-4 with TRBJ1-2; D perhaps matches TRBD1 (5 bases). The length of the CDR3 is 14 residues. Trimming pared 5 bases from V and 6 bases from J, leaving 16 bases between. The CDR3 region is CASSRQWSVNGYTF. CDR3 sequence (DNA): TGTGCCAGCAGTAGACAGTGGTCGGTTAATGGCTACACCTTC.

The chain recombines TRBV29-1 with TRBJ1-5; 7 nucleotides match TRBD1. This CDR3 has 13 residues. Per the germline V gene, CDR1 is SQVTM and CDR2 is ANQGSEA. V lost 7 bases, J lost 6 bases, and 9 bases stayed unmatched. The CDR3, as DNA: TGCAGCGCCGAAGGGACAGCAGGTCAGCCCCAGCATTTT. Its translation: CSAEGTAGQPQHF.

As to this clonotype: A read error may explain this, as a much larger clone is one base away. The rearrangement links TRBV6-6 to TRBJ2-1; TRBD2 aligns across 7 bases. Germline V lookup: CDR1 MNHNY, CDR2 SVGAGI (reference sequence). The CDR3 covers 14 residues. The CDR3 reads CTSSRLAGDNEQFF. In nucleotides, the CDR3 is TGTACCAGCAGTCGACTAGCCGGCGACAATGAGCAGTTCTTC.

Concerning this clonotype: A much larger clone lies one base from this, so it may be a read error. The chain is built from TRBV12-3 or TRBV12-4 and TRBJ1-2; D is unclear. The CDR3 sequence is 12 residues long. DNA for the CDR3: TGTGCCATCAGTTCGAGGTCCCGGGGCTACACCTTC. Residues: CAISSRSRGYTF.

About this clonotype: A much larger clone differs from this one at a single base, so this may be a read error. The V call is TRBV6-6, the J call TRBJ2-1; 9 bases fit TRBD1. Germline-derived CDR1 and CDR2 are MNHNY and SVGAGI (reference sequence). The CDR3 is made up of 14 amino acids. CDR3 coding DNA: TGTGTCAGCAGCGATAGGACAGGGGTCAATGAGCAGTTCTTC. Translating gives CVSSDRTGVNEQFF.

In this sample, this clonotype turned up a few times. This may be a read error: a much more frequent sequence differs by one nucleotide. The V gene is TRBV6-2 or TRBV6-3, the J gene TRBJ2-2; perhaps D is TRBD1 or TRBD2 (5 bases each). The CDR3 covers 15 residues. The germline V and J ends were trimmed by 2 bases and 5 bases, with 12 bases remaining between them. CDR1 MNHEY and CDR2 SVGEGT come from the germline V gene. CDR3 amino acids: CASSYPSGSTGELFF. The CDR3 nucleotides read TGTGCCAGCAGTTACCCGTCAGGGAGTACCGGGGAGCTGTTTTTT.

Of note for this clonotype: Because the CDR3 is missing its conserved closing phenylalanine or tryptophan, this is likely a read error. V is TRBV5-6 and J is TRBJ2-5; D is unclear. Germline V CDR1 and CDR2: SGHDT, YYEEEE. There are 14 residues in the CDR3. V lost 1 base and J lost 2, with 9 bases in between. In DNA, the CDR3 is TGTGCCAGCAGCTTGAACGCCAGTCAAGAGACCCAGTACTAC. It yields the protein CASSLNASQETQYY.

Points on this clonotype: Since a much larger clone is just one base distant, this may be a read error. V is TRBV5-1 and J is TRBJ2-1; TRBD2 aligns across 9 bases. This CDR3 has 15 amino acids. The germline V gene encodes CDR1 SGHRS and CDR2 YFSETQ. CDR3: CANSVLLAGDNEQFF. The CDR3 nucleotides are TGCGCCAACAGCGTCTTATTAGCGGGAGATAATGAGCAGTTCTTC.

This chain joins TRBV21-1 and TRBJ2-3; the DNA was not used to check the table's D call, TRBD1. TRBV21-1 is assigned pseudogene status. The CDR3 loop spans 16 amino acids. This CDR3 is CASSTRTGEGTDTQYF. For the CDR3, the DNA is TGTGCCAGCAGCACACGGACAGGGGAAGGGACAGATACGCAGTATTTT.

CDR3 coding DNA: TGTGCCATTGCCCCGGGACCCTATAATTCACCCCTCCACTTT. Protein sequence: CAIAPGPYNSPLHF. The chain recombines TRBV6-1 with TRBJ1-6; D may be TRBD1 (5 bases). The CDR3 runs to 14 residues. Germline V gene data show CDR1 as MNHNS and CDR2 as SASEGT. Between the trimmed V and J ends, which lost 10 bases and 2 bases, there was a span of 12 bases.

This clonotype was detected ten times or more. The CDR3 is CASSYLGQNYEQYF. The DNA of the CDR3 is TGTGCCAGCAGTTATTTGGGACAGAACTACGAGCAGTACTTC. V usage is TRBV6-6 and J usage is TRBJ2-7, with TRBD1 matching over 7 bases. With V trimmed by 3 bases and J by 3 bases, 5 bases remained unmatched. From germline, CDR1 is MNHNY and CDR2 SVGAGI (reference sequence). This CDR3 is 14 amino acids long.

In the case of this clonotype: A much bigger clone sits one base away, suggesting this may be a read error. The genes are TRBV7-9 and TRBJ2-1; 8 bases are shared with TRBD2. Germline assignment: CDR1 SEHNR and CDR2 FQNEAQ (reference sequence). The CDR3 contains 15 residues. J gave up 2 bases and V 6 bases, and 6 bases lay outside the gene matches. The CDR3 DNA reads as TGTGCCAGCAGGAGTCGGGAGGGGGCCTACAATGAGCAGTTCTTC. Protein sequence: CASRSREGAYNEQFF.

This clonotype was found many times. This chain connects TRBV6-1 to TRBJ2-3; D gene unclear. V was shortened by 8 bases and J by 7 bases, with 10 bases between the two germline ends. CDR1 MNHNS and CDR2 SASEGT come from the germline V gene. This CDR3 comprises 11 residues. This CDR3 reads CASELGYTQYF. Written as DNA, the CDR3 is TGTGCCAGCGAGTTAGGGTATACGCAGTATTTT.

Note on this clonotype: This could be a read error, since a much larger clone is one nucleotide away. The final CDR3 position lacks the conserved phenylalanine or tryptophan, pointing to a likely read error. This chain connects TRBV6-6 to TRBJ2-7; D is tentatively TRBD1 or TRBD2 (5 bases each). Between the trimmed V and J ends, which lost 6 bases and 7 bases, there was a span of 25 bases. Germline assignment: CDR1 MNHNY and CDR2 SVGAGI (reference sequence). The CDR3 covers 16 residues. CDR3 DNA sequence: TGTGCCAGCAGCCCCCGGGACCCCCCTTTGGTTTCGGAGCAGTACTTG. Protein sequence: CASSPRDPPLVSEQYL.

This clonotype came up many times. This rearrangement joins TRBV12-3 or TRBV12-4 to TRBJ2-5; perhaps TRBD1 as D (7 bases). This CDR3 has 16 residues. V shed 3 bases and J shed 7 bases, with 21 bases lying between them. The CDR3: CASSFAGTVYGGTQYF. In DNA form, the CDR3 reads TGTGCCAGCAGTTTTGCCGGGACAGTATACGGGGGGACCCAGTACTTC.

This clonotype came up a few times. This chain links TRBV30 with TRBJ1-5; D might be TRBD1 (6 bases). There are 14 residues in the CDR3. Trimming removed 4 bases from V and 7 bases from J, with 17 bases in between. From germline, CDR1 is GTSNPN and CDR2 SVGIG (reference sequence). CDR3: CAWKGEGGAQPQHF. The CDR3 DNA sequence: TGTGCCTGGAAGGGCGAGGGGGGCGCCCAGCCCCAGCATTTT. The complete variable domain, with remaining parts taken from reference TRBV30 and TRBJ1-5, reads SQTIHQWPATLVQPVGSPLSLECTVEGTSNPNLYWYRQAAGRGLQLLFYSVGIGQISSEVPQNLSASRPQDRQFILSSKKLLLSDSGFYLCAWKGEGGAQPQHFGDGTRLSIL.

This clonotype has at least ten counts. The chain links TRBV4-1 to TRBJ2-5; D possibly matches TRBD1 or TRBD2 (5 bases each). The V gene lost 4 bases and the J gene lost 2 bases, with 11 bases spanning the gap. CDR1 and CDR2 (germline): MGHRA, YSYEKL. The CDR3 runs to 14 residues. CDR3 in amino acids: CASSLRDLQETQYF. CDR3 nucleotide sequence: TGCGCCAGCAGCCTCCGGGACCTTCAAGAGACCCAGTACTTC.

Comment on this clonotype: The missing conserved phenylalanine or tryptophan at the end of this CDR3 makes a read error likely. The V call is TRBV10-3, the J call TRBJ1-2; 8 bases align to TRBD1. The CDR3 has 13 residues. Germline V gives CDR1 ENHRY, CDR2 SYGVKD. Trimming took 5 bases from V and 7 from J; bases not matched to a gene: 6. The CDR3 loop is CAISPGQGGGYTL. For the CDR3, the DNA is TGTGCCATCAGTCCCGGACAGGGAGGTGGCTACACCCTC.

With regard to this clonotype: A junction boundary mismatches the germline segment, possibly from a read error. The chain joins TRBV11-2 to TRBJ2-7; the D gene is possibly TRBD1 (6 bases). The CDR3 is made up of 15 amino acids. CDR1 and CDR2 from the germline V gene are SGHAT and FQNNGV. The CDR3, as DNA: TGTGCCAGCAGCACAGATGTGGGGGCTTCAGGCGAGCAATACTTC. It encodes CASSTDVGASGEQYF.

A note on this clonotype: At one end, the junction sequence differs from germline, possibly due to a read error. V and J are TRBV6-6 and TRBJ2-7, with D tentatively TRBD1 (6 bases). The V gene's germline CDR1 is MNHNY and CDR2 SVGAGI (reference sequence). The CDR3 length is 15 residues. The CDR3, as DNA: TGTGCCAACAGTGCCGCCAAACAGGGTGGCACTGGTCGGTACTTC. Translating it yields CANSAAKQGGTGRYF.

In this sample, this clonotype turned up once. The DNA is left out, because the CDR3 cannot be placed on it with certainty; the CDR3 is given as TCRdb lists it. V is TRBV5-1 and J is TRBJ1-4. Germline V gene data show CDR1 as SGHRS and CDR2 as YFSETQ. The length of the CDR3 is 14 amino acids, counting both ends. The CDR3 sequence is CASSFGAGNEKVFF.

With regard to this clonotype: A much larger clone lies one base from this, so it may be a read error. This chain uses TRBV6-1 with TRBJ2-1; D ambiguous. Germline values: CDR1 MNHNS, CDR2 SASEGT. The CDR3 is 14 residues long. The CDR3 spells CASSESVGYNERFF. CDR3 sequence (DNA): TGTGCCAGCAGTGAGTCCGTTGGCTACAATGAGCGGTTCTTC.

In regard to this clonotype: One junction end disagrees with the germline gene, perhaps due to a read error. The chain employs TRBV5-1 and TRBJ2-7, with 8 positions matching TRBD1. The CDR3 is 15 amino acids. In germline, CDR1 is SGHRS, CDR2 YFSETQ. The CDR3 sequence is CATSPTPGQEDEQYF. The DNA of the CDR3 is TGCGCCACCAGCCCGACCCCGGGACAGGAGGACGAGCAGTACTTC.

This clonotype was counted ten times or more. This chain links TRBV6-5 with TRBJ1-5; tentatively, D is TRBD1 (6 bases). Germline CDR1 MNHEY, CDR2 SVGAGI. The CDR3 sequence is 13 residues long. V shed 5 bases and J shed 6 bases, with 11 bases lying between them. This CDR3 is CASSRGQGQPQHF. The CDR3 nucleotides read TGTGCCAGCAGTCGGGGGCAGGGTCAGCCCCAGCATTTT.

The chain uses TRBV4-2 and TRBJ2-7; 8 bases are shared with TRBD2. This CDR3 is 15 amino acids long. The ends lost 2 bases at V and 0 bases at J; junction bases unmatched: 3. In germline, CDR1 is LGHNA, CDR2 YNFKEQ. The DNA for the CDR3 is TGTGCCAGCAGCCAAAGCGGGAGAGGCTCCTACGAGCAGTACTTC. Translated, it gives CASSQSGRGSYEQYF.

The J gene is TRBJ1-2, the V gene TRBV11-2, with a tentative D call TRBD1 (6 bases). The germline gives CDR1 SGHAT, CDR2 FQNNGV. The CDR3 has 15 residues. Trimming pared 6 bases from V and 2 bases from J, leaving 16 bases between. The DNA for the CDR3 is TGTGCCAGCAGTTATCAAGGGACACCGAACTATGGCTACACCTTC. Its translation: CASSYQGTPNYGYTF.

CDR3 coding DNA: TGCAGCGTCCTCCCTGACAGGGACATGAATGGCTACACCTTC. It specifies CSVLPDRDMNGYTF. The chain carries TRBV29-1 and TRBJ1-2; 7 nucleotides agree with TRBD1. This CDR3 is built from 14 residues. Germline CDR1 is SQVTM and CDR2 is ANQGSEA. V was clipped by 6 bases and J by 6 bases; unmatched bases: 13. The whole variable domain, remainder taken from reference TRBV29-1 and TRBJ1-2, is SAVISQKPSRDICQRGTSLTIQCQVDSQVTMMFWYRQQPGQSLTLIATANQGSEATYESGFVIDKFPISRPNLTFSTLTVSNMSPEDSSIYLCSVLPDRDMNGYTFGSGTRLTVV.